A single T cell receptor beta chain is shown here with its context. Germline V gene lookup returns CDR1 SGHRS and CDR2 YFSETQ. The CDR3 spans 15 residues. Trimming shortened V by 0 bases and J by 1 base, and 10 bases separated the two germline ends. The record originates from a study of Graves' ophthalmopathy and Graves' hyperthyroidism. TCR beta CDR3 amplification used RNA transcripts. HTBI primers were used in a first-round RT-PCR, which preceded a second-round multiplex PCR. TCRdb recomputed calls from the multiplex PCR reads with MiXCR, one row per CDR3 protein. The sample has about 1.1 million distinct CDR3 sequences, roughly two fifths seen once.

Material: peripheral blood or thyroid tissue (not recorded which). This chain uses TRBV5-1 with TRBJ1-1, with a tentative D call TRBD1 (5 bases). The receptor comes from an adult man with Graves' hyperthyroidism. The CDR3 coding sequence is TGCGCCAGCAGCTTGGGTAGGGGCTCGAACACTGAAGCTTTCTTT. Protein product: CASSLGRGSNTEAFF.